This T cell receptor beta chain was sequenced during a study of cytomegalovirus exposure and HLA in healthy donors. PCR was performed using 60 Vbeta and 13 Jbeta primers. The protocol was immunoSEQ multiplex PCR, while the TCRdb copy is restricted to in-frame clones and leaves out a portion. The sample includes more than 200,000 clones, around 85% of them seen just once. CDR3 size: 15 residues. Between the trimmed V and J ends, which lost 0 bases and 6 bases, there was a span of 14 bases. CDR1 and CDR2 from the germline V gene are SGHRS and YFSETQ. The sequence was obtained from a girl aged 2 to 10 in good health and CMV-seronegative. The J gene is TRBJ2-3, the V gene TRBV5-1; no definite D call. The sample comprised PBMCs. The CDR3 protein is CASSLEWHSADTQYF. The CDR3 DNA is TGCGCCAGCAGCTTGGAGTGGCACAGTGCGGATACGCAGTATTTT.